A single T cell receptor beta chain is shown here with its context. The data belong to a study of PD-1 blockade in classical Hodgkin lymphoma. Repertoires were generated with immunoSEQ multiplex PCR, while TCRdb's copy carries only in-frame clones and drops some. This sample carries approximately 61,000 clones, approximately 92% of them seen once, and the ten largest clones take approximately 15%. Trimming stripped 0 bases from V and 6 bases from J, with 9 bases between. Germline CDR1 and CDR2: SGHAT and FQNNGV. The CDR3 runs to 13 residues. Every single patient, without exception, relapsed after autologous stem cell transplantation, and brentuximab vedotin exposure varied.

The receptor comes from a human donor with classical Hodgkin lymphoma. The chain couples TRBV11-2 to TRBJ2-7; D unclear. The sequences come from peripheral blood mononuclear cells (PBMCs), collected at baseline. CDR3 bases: TGTGCCAGCAGCTTAGATTTACAAGGCGAGCAGTACTTC. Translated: CASSLDLQGEQYF.